This T cell receptor (beta chain) stems from a study of CD8 T cells in ankylosing spondylitis. This clonotype was counted a few times. Its specificity is not known. The germline gives CDR1 SEHNR, CDR2 FQNEAQ (reference sequence). The CDR3 has 14 residues. Trimming took off 7 bases at V and 2 bases at J, with 9 bases between the two ends. Scientists made TCR beta libraries using quantitative 5'-RACE with molecular barcodes. Each CDR3 protein is one row after TCRdb ran MiXCR on the 5' RACE reads. The table lists roughly 470,000 distinct CDR3 sequences, roughly 26% of them singletons. Broader study findings: Ankylosing spondylitis blood seemed to carry a telltale TCR beta motif made of several highly homologous variants. Some motif variants had been reported before (in reactive arthritis synovial fluid and blood). It was reported that disease-linked clones were significantly enriched in matched ankylosing spondylitis synovial fluid. CD8+ disease-linked clones were present at relatively low frequencies in blood.

The chain has TRBV7-9 and TRBJ1-6; D might be TRBD1 (5 bases). This sequence was found in a male donor with ankylosing spondylitis. The sequenced material came from blood, either unsorted or a sorted T cell fraction (not recorded which). This CDR3 reads CASTTDTYNSPLHF. The CDR3 nucleotides read TGTGCCAGCACCACGGACACCTATAATTCACCCCTCCACTTT.